The sequence of this TCR beta chain was determined in a study of Ad26.COV2.S vaccination and SARS-CoV-2 variants. Using immunoSEQ multiplex PCR, the repertoire was profiled, and TCRdb retains in-frame clones only, with some absent. The sample shows around 450,000 clones, 80% to 90% of them seen only once. The CDR3 spans 15 residues. The ends were cut back, 5 bases at V and 3 bases at J, with 15 bases in the middle. Germline V gives CDR1 LNHDA, CDR2 SQIVND (reference sequence). Treatment meaning: 15 to 20 received Ad26.COV2.S at low or high dose, single or two shots; about 5 received placebo; per-sample allocation not given. The samples date from day 63 after the first vaccine or placebo injection. An 18-55-year-old adult in Boston served as donor.

The chain carries TRBV19 and TRBJ2-3, with a tentative D call TRBD2 (5 bases). This TCR was sampled from a person aged 18-60 years who received the Ad26.COV2.S COVID-19 vaccine or a placebo. The specimen was peripheral blood, collected in a trial of Ad26.COV2.S vaccine versus placebo. CDR3: CASSRTGTLTDTQYF. CDR3 DNA: TGTGCCAGTAGTCGGACTGGAACATTAACAGATACGCAGTATTTT. The full variable domain, in which reference TRBV19 and TRBJ2-3 provide the parts outside the CDR3, is DGGITQSPKYLFRKEGQNVTLSCEQNLNHDAMYWYRQDPGQGLRLIYYSQIVNDFQKGDIAEGYSVSREKKESFPLTVTSAQKNPTAFYLCASSRTGTLTDTQYFGPGTRLTVL.